This T cell receptor beta chain was recovered during a study of shared clonotypes between healthy human individuals. About the study: A couple of women and a few men aged 18 to 49 served as donors.

The CDR3 has 13 amino acids. Trimming removed 4 bases at V and 0 bases at J, with 9 bases between. The V gene's germline CDR1 is SQVTM and CDR2 ANQGSEA. This clone came up many times. The sample carries other DNA sequences with the same CDR3. Sequencing was performed with immunoSEQ multiplex PCR; in TCRdb, only in-frame clones are kept and a portion is missing. Of a few hundred thousand clones listed, around 79% were seen once; the top ten hold about an eighth. This rearrangement joins TRBV29-1 to TRBJ1-1; D is undetermined. Source material: PBMCs. The receptor's source is a woman aged 40 to 50 in good health. Some clones in this sample may be carry-over from other donors' samples. The CDR3 sequence: CSVGKELNTEAFF. As DNA, the CDR3 is TGCAGCGTTGGGAAGGAGCTGAACACTGAAGCTTTCTTT.